The entry that follows covers one TCR beta chain sequence. The source of the sample is a study of T cell changes during pregnancy in multiple sclerosis. Method: immunoSEQ multiplex PCR; TCRdb's copy keeps in-frame clones and lacks some. This sample has about 55,000 clones; 94% occur once, and the top ten carry roughly 3.5%. CDR1 and CDR2 (germline): MRHNA, SNTAGT. The V gene end was trimmed by 5 bases and the J gene end by 1 base; junction bases not matched to a gene: 7. There are 16 residues in the CDR3. This chain uses TRBV6-4 with TRBJ2-1; TRBD1 matches at 8 bases. The source material was CD8+ T cells from peripheral blood mononuclear cells, sampled in the third trimester of pregnancy. This receptor was identified in a female donor with multiple sclerosis, enrolled in a pregnancy study. In DNA, the CDR3 is TGTGCCAGCAGTCGGACAGGGTTGGAATCCTACAATGAGCAGTTCTTC. It translates to CASSRTGLESYNEQFF.